A single sample gave rise to the 10 T cell receptor beta chains below, sequenced in a study of blood T cell repertoires in COVID-19. TCRdb's copy holds only in-frame clones and misses some; the assay was immunoSEQ multiplex PCR. The table has 170,000 or so clones, 85% to 95% seen once; the top ten hold 0.5% to 0.55%. The material sequenced was peripheral blood. These receptors were obtained from a man in his fifties with acute or convalescent COVID-19.

The chain joins TRBV28 to TRBJ1-1; 9 bases line up with TRBD1. Unmatched junction bases numbered 8, after V lost 6 bases and J lost 6 bases. This CDR3 is built from 14 residues. Per the germline V gene, CDR1 is MDHEN and CDR2 is SYDVKM. This chain's CDR3 is CASSLGQGTAEAFF. CDR3 nucleotide sequence: TGTGCCAGCAGCCTCGGACAGGGGACAGCTGAAGCTTTCTTT.

As regards this clone: Other DNA sequences in this sample translate to the same CDR3. This chain joins TRBV20-1 and TRBJ2-7; D is unresolved. This CDR3 region has 11 residues. V dropped 3 bases and J dropped 5 bases, with 8 bases sitting between them. Germline V gives CDR1 DFQATT, CDR2 SNEGSKA (reference sequence). This chain's CDR3 is CSARSGHEQYV. The CDR3 DNA reads as TGCAGTGCTAGGTCAGGCCACGAGCAGTACGTC.

The rearrangement joins TRBV9 to TRBJ2-2; 8 bases are a match to TRBD1. V was pared by 3 bases and J by 1 base, with 5 bases of the junction left unmatched. CDR1 is SGDLS and CDR2 is YYNGEE in the germline V gene. The CDR3 totals 16 residues. The CDR3 loop is CASSAPGTGNTGELFF. The CDR3 DNA sequence: TGTGCCAGCAGCGCCCCCGGGACAGGGAACACCGGGGAGCTGTTTTTT.

This clone was counted ten times or more. The CDR3 protein is CASSYTSPLRTSGRDLADTQYF. As DNA, the CDR3 is TGTGCCAGCAGCTACACATCGCCACTACGGACTAGCGGGAGGGACCTCGCAGATACGCAGTATTTT. The chain uses TRBV3-1 (or the pseudogene TRBV3-2) and TRBJ2-3, with 15 bases fitting TRBD2. The CDR3 is 22 amino acids. Losses at the gene ends were 5 bases for V and 4 bases for J; bases not matched to a gene: 22. From germline, CDR1 is LGHDT and CDR2 YNNKEL (reference sequence).

The chain is built from TRBV6-4 and TRBJ2-1; 8 bases are shared with TRBD2. After removal of 9 bases from V and 3 bases from J, the junction contained 10 bases not matched to a gene. CDR1 is MRHNA, CDR2 SNTAGT, per germline. This CDR3 contains 15 residues. The CDR3 sequence is CARGLSAGGYNEQFF. CDR3 bases: TGTGCCAGGGGACTTTCCGCGGGGGGCTACAATGAGCAGTTCTTC.

V and J are TRBV2 and TRBJ2-3, with 8 bases matching TRBD2. CDR3 length: 15 residues. With 11 bases clipped from V and 0 bases from J, the junction kept 10 bases outside the gene matches. The germline CDR1 and CDR2 sequences are SNHLY and FYNNEI. The CDR3 region is CASGGGLTSTDTQYF. The DNA of the CDR3 is TGTGCCTCCGGGGGGGGACTTACTAGCACAGATACGCAGTATTTT.

The chain is built from TRBV10-3 and TRBJ1-2; no reliable D call. The CDR3 is 14 residues long. Per germline, CDR1 ENHRY and CDR2 SYGVKD. V shed 6 bases and J shed 4 bases, with 15 bases lying between them. This chain's CDR3 is CAISPGGWGYGYTF. The CDR3 DNA reads TGTGCCATCAGCCCGGGAGGATGGGGCTATGGCTACACCTTC.

This sequence joins TRBV6-5 and TRBJ2-7, with 8 bases matching TRBD1. This CDR3 spans 15 amino acids. With V trimmed by 5 bases and J by 3 bases, 9 bases remained unmatched. Germline CDR1 reads MNHEY; CDR2 reads SVGAGI. The CDR3 DNA reads as TGTGCCAGCAGTCGTCAGGGGGCGAAAGTCTACGAGCAGTACTTC. Protein sequence: CASSRQGAKVYEQYF.

This clone was counted only a few times. The chain uses TRBV7-8 and TRBJ1-1, with 9 nucleotides matching TRBD1. Trimming at V came to 8 bases and at J to 1 base, leaving 11 bases not matched to a gene. Germline assignment: CDR1 SGHVS and CDR2 FQNEAQ. This CDR3 is 16 amino acids long. In nucleotides, the CDR3 is TGTGCCAGCCGACCACAGGGGGCATTAGGGAACACTGAAGCTTTCTTT. Translating it yields CASRPQGALGNTEAFF.

Written as DNA, the CDR3 is TGTGCCAGCAGTTACTCCCGGGGAGGACAGGGATTTAACGTC. It specifies CASSYSRGGQGFNV. The chain uses TRBV6-2 or TRBV6-3 and TRBJ2-7; 8 bases are shared with TRBD1. The CDR3 contains 14 residues. The V gene's germline CDR1 is MNHEY and CDR2 SVGEGT.